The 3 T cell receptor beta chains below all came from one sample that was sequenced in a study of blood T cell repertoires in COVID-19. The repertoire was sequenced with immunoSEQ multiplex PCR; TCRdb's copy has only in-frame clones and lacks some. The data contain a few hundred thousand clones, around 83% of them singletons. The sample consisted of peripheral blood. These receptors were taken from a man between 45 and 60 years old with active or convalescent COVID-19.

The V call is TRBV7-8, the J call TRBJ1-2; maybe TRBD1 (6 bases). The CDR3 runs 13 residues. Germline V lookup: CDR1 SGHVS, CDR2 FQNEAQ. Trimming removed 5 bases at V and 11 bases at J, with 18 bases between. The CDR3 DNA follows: TGTGCCAGCAGCCGGGGACACACTTTGGGGTACACCTTC. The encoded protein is CASSRGHTLGYTF.

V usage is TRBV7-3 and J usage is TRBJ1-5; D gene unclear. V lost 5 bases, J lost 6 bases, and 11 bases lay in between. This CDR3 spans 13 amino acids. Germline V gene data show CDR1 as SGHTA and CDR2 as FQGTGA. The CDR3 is CASSPREGQPQHF. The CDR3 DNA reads TGTGCCAGCAGCCCCCGGGAGGGTCAGCCCCAGCATTTT. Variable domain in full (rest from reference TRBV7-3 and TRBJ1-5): GAGVSQTPSNKVTEKGKYVELRCDPISGHTALYWYRQSLGQGPEFLIYFQGTGAADDSGLPNDRFFAVRPEGSVSTLKIQRTERGDSAVYLCASSPREGQPQHFGDGTRLSIL.

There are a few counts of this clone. The CDR3, as DNA: TGCAGCGCCTGGTCAGGGTCCTATAATTCACCCCTCCACTTT. This gives the protein CSAWSGSYNSPLHF. The V and J genes are TRBV29-1 and TRBJ1-6, with a possible D match to TRBD1 (5 bases). The CDR3 is 14 residues long. V was clipped by 7 bases and J by 1 base, with 11 bases between them. Germline V CDR1 and CDR2: SQVTM, ANQGSEA.